The 20 T cell receptor beta chains in this list originate from one sample, sequenced in a study of blood T cell repertoires in COVID-19. Libraries were prepared by immunoSEQ multiplex PCR; TCRdb keeps only in-frame clonotypes and omits some of them. The table shows about 48,000 clones, with roughly four fifths occurring only once. Sequencing was done on a sample of peripheral blood. The source of these receptors is a man aged 40-49 years with acute or convalescent COVID-19.

V is TRBV9 and J is TRBJ2-1, with 12 bases aligning to TRBD2. Germline CDR1 and CDR2: SGDLS and YYNGEE. The V gene end was trimmed by 4 bases and the J gene end by 8 bases; junction bases not matched to a gene: 10. The CDR3 loop spans 16 amino acids. CDR3 in DNA: TGTGCCAGCAGCCCCCGGACTAGCGGGGTTCCGCATGAGCAGTTCTTC. This sequence encodes CASSPRTSGVPHEQFF.

The V call is TRBV19, the J call TRBJ1-2; 7 bases line up with TRBD1. CDR3 length: 12 residues. J lost 4 bases, V lost 7 bases, and 3 bases had no gene match. Germline V gene data show CDR1 as LNHDA and CDR2 as SQIVND (reference sequence). CDR3 nucleotide sequence: TGTGCCAGTAAAGGGGGCCCCTATGGCTACACCTTC. Translating gives CASKGGPYGYTF.

The CDR3 reads CASRPSLTGNTEAFF. For the CDR3, the DNA is TGCGCCAGCAGACCTTCCCTGACAGGCAACACTGAAGCTTTCTTT. V gene TRBV5-1 combines with J gene TRBJ1-1; D possibly corresponds to TRBD1 (6 bases). The V end was cut by 5 bases, the J end by 2 bases, with 16 bases between. Per germline, CDR1 SGHRS and CDR2 YFSETQ. This CDR3 has 15 residues.

This CDR3 reads CATSSKNTEAFF. The DNA of the CDR3 is TGTGCCACCAGCAGCAAGAACACTGAAGCTTTCTTT. The rearrangement joins TRBV15 to TRBJ1-1, with D uncertain. The V end lost 3 bases, the J end lost 1 base, and 3 bases lay between the germline ends. This CDR3 has 12 residues. Germline V lookup: CDR1 LNHNV, CDR2 YYDKDF (reference sequence).

The rearrangement joins TRBV7-9 to TRBJ1-4; TRBD1 is a possible D gene (5 bases). Trimming removed 2 bases from V and 0 bases from J, with 13 bases in between. The CDR3 sequence is 17 residues long. Germline lookup yields CDR1 SEHNR and CDR2 FQNEAQ (reference sequence). The CDR3 sequence: CASSLKYDSATNEKLFF. For the CDR3, the DNA is TGTGCCAGCAGCTTAAAATACGACAGTGCAACTAATGAAAAACTGTTTTTT.

The J gene is TRBJ1-2, the V gene TRBV28; possibly TRBD1 for D (5 bases). The germline CDR1 and CDR2 sequences are MDHEN and SYDVKM. V was clipped by 6 bases and J by 8 bases, with 19 bases between them. This CDR3 has 14 amino acids. The CDR3 here is CASSLGGRDFGYTF. CDR3 in DNA: TGTGCCAGCAGCCTGGGGGGGAGGGACTTCGGCTACACCTTC.

The chain carries TRBV19 and TRBJ2-5, with 7 nucleotides matching TRBD2. Per germline, CDR1 LNHDA and CDR2 SQIVND (reference sequence). The J segment lost 4 bases and the V segment lost 1 base, leaving 3 bases of the junction unmatched. This CDR3 spans 14 amino acids. CDR3 amino acids: CASSIGGGTETQYF. In DNA, the CDR3 is TGTGCCAGTAGTATAGGGGGAGGGACAGAGACCCAGTACTTC. Based on the CDR3 plus reference TRBV19 and TRBJ2-5, the full variable domain is DGGITQSPKYLFRKEGQNVTLSCEQNLNHDAMYWYRQDPGQGLRLIYYSQIVNDFQKGDIAEGYSVSREKKESFPLTVTSAQKNPTAFYLCASSIGGGTETQYFGPGTRLLVL.

The chain combines TRBV6-5 with TRBJ1-5; no clear D. This CDR3 comprises 13 residues. In germline, CDR1 is MNHEY, CDR2 SVGAGI. The V end was cut by 9 bases, the J end by 7 bases, with 16 bases between. The CDR3 region has the DNA TGTGCCAGTGATACGGGGTCTGGGCAGCCCCAGCATTTT. As protein: CASDTGSGQPQHF.

The chain links TRBV29-1 to TRBJ2-1, with D perhaps TRBD2 (7 bases). Germline CDR1 reads SQVTM; CDR2 reads ANQGSEA. With 0 bases removed from V and 3 bases from J, the gap between germline ends came to 15 bases. This CDR3 spans 16 amino acids. As DNA, the CDR3 is TGCAGCGTTGAAGATCTAGGGGGGGCGGGCTACAATGAGCAGTTCTTC. Amino acid sequence: CSVEDLGGAGYNEQFF.

This chain joins TRBV9 and TRBJ1-3; D is unclear. V lost 2 bases and J 0 bases, leaving 12 bases between the germline ends. Germline CDR1 SGDLS, CDR2 YYNGEE. The CDR3 extends over 16 amino acids. The CDR3 region has the DNA TGTGCCAGCAGCGTCGAAGCGTCGGGCTCTGGAAACACCATATATTTT. Translation gives CASSVEASGSGNTIYF.

This rearrangement joins TRBV21-1 to TRBJ1-2; no check of the table's D call, TRBD1, against the DNA was made. TRBV21-1 is annotated as a pseudogene. The CDR3 runs to 14 residues. Here the CDR3 reads CASSPRDSNYGYTF. The CDR3 nucleotides read TGTGCCAGCAGCCCCCGGGACAGCAACTATGGCTACACCTTC.

The CDR3 region has the DNA TGCAGCGTTGGGGGGGACAGGGGGTACACTGAAGCTTTCTTT. Translated, it gives CSVGGDRGYTEAFF. The V call is TRBV29-1, the J call TRBJ1-1, with TRBD1 matching over 11 bases. CDR1 SQVTM and CDR2 ANQGSEA come from the germline V gene. The V segment lost 4 bases and the J segment 3 bases; nucleotides outside the gene matches: 4. This CDR3 spans 14 amino acids.

The rearrangement joins TRBV5-1 to TRBJ1-1; 9 nucleotides align to TRBD1. The CDR3 is 14 amino acids. V shed 3 bases, J shed 6 bases, and the junction held 6 bases outside the gene matches. Germline V gives CDR1 SGHRS, CDR2 YFSETQ. CDR3 loop: CASSWGQGGAEAFF. The CDR3 nucleotides are TGCGCCAGCAGCTGGGGACAGGGAGGAGCTGAAGCTTTCTTT.

This rearrangement joins TRBV7-9 to TRBJ2-1; tentatively, D is TRBD1 (5 bases). The CDR3 length is 13 residues. Germline values: CDR1 SEHNR, CDR2 FQNEAQ (reference sequence). Trimming shortened V by 8 bases and J by 7 bases, and 15 bases separated the two germline ends. The CDR3 bases are TGTGCCAGCGAGGCCAGGGCCGAGAATGAGCAGTTCTTC. It encodes CASEARAENEQFF.

This chain connects TRBV7-8 to TRBJ2-7; D ambiguous. V lost 5 bases and J lost 0, with 14 bases in between. The germline gives CDR1 SGHVS, CDR2 FQNEAQ. The CDR3 is 15 amino acids. The chain's CDR3 is CASSPRSQASYEQYF. The DNA for the CDR3 is TGTGCCAGCAGCCCAAGATCGCAAGCCTCCTACGAGCAGTACTTC.

CDR3 protein: CASSSRVSRTDTDTQYF. For the CDR3, the DNA is TGTGCCAGCAGCTCCAGGGTTTCTAGGACAGACACAGATACGCAGTATTTT. This chain links TRBV7-9 with TRBJ2-3, with D possibly TRBD1 on 6 matching bases. The V end lost 4 bases, the J end lost 2 bases, and 19 bases lay between the germline ends. This CDR3 is 17 amino acids long. Germline V gives CDR1 SEHNR, CDR2 FQNEAQ (reference sequence).

The chain is built from TRBV3-1 (or the pseudogene TRBV3-2) and TRBJ2-7, with 10 bases lining up with TRBD1. This CDR3 has 14 amino acids. Germline CDR1 LGHDT, CDR2 YNNKEL (reference sequence). The V gene end was trimmed by 4 bases and the J gene end by 5 bases; junction bases not matched to a gene: 5. As DNA, the CDR3 is TGTGCCAGCAGCCTGGGACAGGGGACCCACGAGCAGTACTTC. This translates into CASSLGQGTHEQYF.

The CDR3 DNA reads TGTGCCACCAGGGGCGGGGGGAGCACAGATACGCAGTATTTT. Amino acid sequence: CATRGGGSTDTQYF. The chain employs TRBV28 and TRBJ2-3; 8 bases are a match to TRBD2. Germline loops: CDR1 MDHEN, CDR2 SYDVKM. CDR3 length: 14 residues. V shed 10 bases, J shed 0 bases, and the junction held 6 bases outside the gene matches.

This chain links TRBV6-4 with TRBJ2-6; D is perhaps TRBD1 (6 bases). Looked up from germline, CDR1 is MRHNA and CDR2 is SNTAGT. Deletions cut 5 bases from V and 1 base from J, with 18 bases between. This CDR3 has 18 amino acids. The CDR3, as DNA: TGTGCCAGCAGTAAAACAGGGATAATGGTTTCTGGGGCCAACGTCCTGACTTTC. It encodes CASSKTGIMVSGANVLTF.

V gene TRBV7-9 combines with J gene TRBJ1-5; D unresolved. The CDR3 totals 14 residues. Germline-derived CDR1 and CDR2 are SEHNR and FQNEAQ (reference sequence). The germline V and J ends were trimmed by 1 base and 4 bases, with 8 bases remaining between them. Here the CDR3 DNA reads TGTGCCAGCAGCTTAGGCCGGGTAAATCAGCCCCAGCATTTT. Translated: CASSLGRVNQPQHF.